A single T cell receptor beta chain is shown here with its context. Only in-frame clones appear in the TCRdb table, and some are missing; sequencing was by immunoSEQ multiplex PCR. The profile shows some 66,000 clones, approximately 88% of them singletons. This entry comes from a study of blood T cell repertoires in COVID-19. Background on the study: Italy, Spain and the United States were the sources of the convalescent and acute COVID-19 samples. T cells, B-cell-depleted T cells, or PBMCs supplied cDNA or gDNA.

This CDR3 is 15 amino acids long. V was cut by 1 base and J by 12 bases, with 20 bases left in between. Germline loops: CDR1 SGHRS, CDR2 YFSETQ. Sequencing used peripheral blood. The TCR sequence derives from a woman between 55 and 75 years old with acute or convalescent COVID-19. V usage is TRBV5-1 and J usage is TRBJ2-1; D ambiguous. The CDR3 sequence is CASSLTRSLGDGQFF. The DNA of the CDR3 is TGCGCCAGCAGCTTGACCCGCAGCCTGGGCGATGGGCAGTTCTTC.